The following is a TCR beta chain sequence with its context. Per the study methods: Reference gene primer amplification gave nucleated cell count estimates. Data came from immunoSEQ multiplex PCR; TCRdb stores just in-frame clones and leaves some out. V, J and clone size are those of that table, while D and trimming were read from the DNA. Of around 130,000 clones listed, 75% to 90% are singletons. The data originate from a study of blood T cell repertoires in COVID-19. Looking at the study overall: COVID-19 samples collected from the United States, Italy and Spain covered acute and convalescent phases. T cells, B-cell-depleted T cells, or PBMCs provided the cDNA or gDNA that served as material.

Sequenced: peripheral blood. The TCR originated in a human donor in a cohort sampled during active COVID-19.

This chain's CDR3 is CASSLTTSNTEAFF. Written as DNA, the CDR3 is TGTGCCAGCAGCTTAACCACTTCGAACACTGAAGCTTTCTTT. The chain has TRBV7-9 and TRBJ1-1; D gene unclear. The CDR3 consists of 14 residues. V shed 2 bases and J shed 1 base, with 8 bases lying between them. Germline CDR1 SEHNR, CDR2 FQNEAQ (reference sequence). Full variable domain (outside the CDR3, taken from reference TRBV7-9 and TRBJ1-1): DTGVSQNPRHKITKRGQNVTFRCDPISEHNRLYWYRQTLGQGPEFLTYFQNEAQLEKSRLLSDRFSAERPKGSFSTLEIQRTEQGDSAMYLCASSLTTSNTEAFFGQGTRLTVV.